Below are 27 T cell receptor beta chains sequenced from a single sample in a study of T cell repertoires in cytomegalovirus infection. TCRdb reanalysed the reads using MiXCR and keeps one entry per CDR3 protein. The sample has approximately 770,000 distinct CDR3 sequences; almost 30% are singletons. Their specific antigens are unknown. The material sequenced was cultured CD8+ T cells from PBMCs, taken from culture after CMV antigen stimulation. The receptors originated from a human donor in good health (CMV status not recorded). Some clones in this sample may be carry-over from other donors' samples.

The chain is built from TRBV4-1 and TRBJ1-2; possibly TRBD1 for D (5 bases). The V gene lost 0 bases and the J gene lost 0 bases, with 17 bases spanning the gap. Germline values: CDR1 MGHRA, CDR2 YSYEKL. The CDR3 runs to 18 residues. The CDR3 spells CASSQDFQGRDSNYGYTF. CDR3 in DNA: TGCGCCAGCAGCCAAGATTTCCAGGGCAGGGATTCTAACTATGGCTACACCTTC.

The chain couples TRBV7-3 to TRBJ1-4; D not certain. CDR1 is SGHTA and CDR2 is FQGTGA in the germline V gene. The length of the CDR3 is 13 residues. V lost 4 bases and J 8 bases, leaving 11 bases between the germline ends. CDR3 DNA: TGTGCCAGCAGCTCTATAGACGGGGAAAAACTGTTTTTT. Translated, it gives CASSSIDGEKLFF.

This rearrangement joins TRBV5-4 to TRBJ2-3; D tentatively reads TRBD1 or TRBD2 (5 bases each). The germline V gene has CDR1 SGHNT and CDR2 YYREEE (reference sequence). V gave up 4 bases and J gave up 0 bases, with 18 bases separating them. The CDR3 loop spans 17 amino acids. This CDR3 reads CASSLGPAETSTDTQYF. The DNA for the CDR3 is TGTGCCAGCAGCCTGGGGCCAGCGGAGACAAGCACAGATACGCAGTATTTT.

A few counts support this clonotype. The chain couples TRBV6-5 to TRBJ1-1, with D maybe TRBD1 (5 bases). The CDR3 extends over 13 amino acids. Germline V gene sequence: CDR1 MNHEY, CDR2 SVGAGI. Trimming shortened V by 6 bases and J by 6 bases, and 14 bases separated the two germline ends. The chain's CDR3 is CASSPGTRPEAFF. The CDR3 DNA reads as TGTGCCAGCAGCCCCGGGACCCGGCCTGAAGCTTTCTTT.

This clonotype was seen a handful of times. The chain has TRBV7-9 and TRBJ2-1, with 8 bases that match TRBD1. There are 14 residues in the CDR3. The germline V gene has CDR1 SEHNR and CDR2 FQNEAQ (reference sequence). With 4 bases clipped from V and 8 bases from J, the junction kept 7 bases outside the gene matches. Here the CDR3 reads CASSSFSGGYEQFF. The CDR3 DNA follows: TGTGCCAGCAGCTCCTTTTCAGGGGGCTATGAGCAGTTCTTC.

This clonotype was observed a few times. V usage is TRBV6-1 and J usage is TRBJ1-1; no firm D call. V lost 5 bases and J lost 5, with 6 bases in between. CDR3 length: 11 residues. Germline values: CDR1 MNHNS, CDR2 SASEGT. The CDR3 bases are TGTGCCAGCAGTTCCGAGACTGAAGCTTTCTTT. This sequence encodes CASSSETEAFF.

The CDR3, as DNA: TGTGCCAGCAGTTTCCCCGTCTTAGAGAACACTGAAGCTTTCTTT. Protein: CASSFPVLENTEAFF. J is TRBJ1-1 and V is TRBV28; D not certain. Trimming left V 3 bases short and J 1 base short, with 12 bases between. Germline CDR1 reads MDHEN; CDR2 reads SYDVKM. This CDR3 is 15 amino acids long.

The chain is built from TRBV3-1 and TRBJ2-1, with 7 bases aligning to TRBD1. V lost 5 bases, J lost 13 bases, and 17 bases stayed unmatched. Germline assignment: CDR1 LGHDT and CDR2 YNNKEL (reference sequence). The CDR3 extends over 15 amino acids. CDR3 amino acids: CASSTGTELIEVQFF. As DNA, the CDR3 is TGTGCCAGCAGCACCGGGACAGAACTTATTGAGGTTCAGTTCTTC.

The J gene is TRBJ1-2, the V gene TRBV7-9, with 8 nucleotides matching TRBD1. V dropped 5 bases and J dropped 6; count of bases not matched to a gene: 11. Germline V lookup: CDR1 SEHNR, CDR2 FQNEAQ (reference sequence). The CDR3 is 15 amino acids. The CDR3 here is CASSPGTGLGDGYTF. As DNA, the CDR3 is TGTGCCAGCAGCCCCGGGACAGGCCTCGGGGATGGCTACACCTTC. The whole variable domain, filled in from reference TRBV7-9 and TRBJ1-2, reads DTGVSQNPRHKITKRGQNVTFRCDPISEHNRLYWYRQTLGQGPEFLTYFQNEAQLEKSRLLSDRFSAERPKGSFSTLEIQRTEQGDSAMYLCASSPGTGLGDGYTFGSGTRLTVV.

This clonotype was observed many times. The chain recombines TRBV12-5 with TRBJ2-5; TRBD2 matches at 14 bases. Unmatched junction bases numbered 12, after V lost 5 bases and J lost 7 bases. Germline values: CDR1 LGHNT, CDR2 FRNRAP. This CDR3 spans 17 amino acids. This CDR3 reads CASGTGTSGGVGLTQYF. The CDR3 DNA follows: TGTGCTAGTGGTACCGGGACTAGCGGGGGCGTTGGGTTGACCCAGTACTTC.

The V gene is TRBV14, the J gene TRBJ2-3, with 10 bases that match TRBD2. The CDR3 has 18 residues. Germline V gene data show CDR1 as SGHDN and CDR2 as FVKESK. Trimming removed 1 base from V and 0 bases from J; junction bases left unmatched: 7. The CDR3 coding sequence is TGTGCCAGCAGCCAAGTCCAAGCGGGGGGGCCGAGCACAGATACGCAGTATTTT. Translating it yields CASSQVQAGGPSTDTQYF.

The chain recombines TRBV9 with TRBJ2-4; TRBD2 might be the D (5 bases). The V and J ends lost 4 bases and 3 bases respectively, with 14 bases between them. The CDR3 covers 15 residues. CDR1 and CDR2 from the germline V gene are SGDLS and YYNGEE. The CDR3 here is CASSRTGKDKNIQYF. CDR3 DNA: TGTGCCAGCAGCCGAACCGGGAAGGACAAAAACATTCAGTACTTC.

This clonotype came up once. V usage is TRBV6-1 and J usage is TRBJ1-1, with D uncertain. Germline CDR1 MNHNS, CDR2 SASEGT. The CDR3 has 14 amino acids. V was trimmed by 8 bases and J by 4 bases, leaving 17 bases between them. CDR3 loop: CASLGPSFSTEAFF. The CDR3 region has the DNA TGTGCCAGCCTTGGACCGAGTTTCAGCACTGAAGCTTTCTTT.

The chain uses TRBV7-4 and TRBJ2-1; TRBD2 agrees at 7 bases. J gave up 4 bases and V 5 bases, and 8 bases lay outside the gene matches. Germline CDR1 is SGHVT and CDR2 is SQSDAQ. The CDR3 is 15 amino acids. DNA for the CDR3: TGTGCCAGCAGCCAGCGGGGAGCAAAATACAATGAGCAGTTCTTC. Translated: CASSQRGAKYNEQFF.

The V call is TRBV6-5, the J call TRBJ1-1; D not resolved. Deletions cut 6 bases from V and 8 bases from J, with 13 bases between. Germline lookup yields CDR1 MNHEY and CDR2 SVGAGI. The length of the CDR3 is 12 residues. The CDR3 DNA is TGTGCCAGCAGGAAGCCAGGCCTCGAAGCTTTCTTT. This codes for CASRKPGLEAFF.

V and J are TRBV4-1 and TRBJ1-5; TRBD1 agrees at 9 bases. V dropped 0 bases and J dropped 4; count of bases not matched to a gene: 4. The CDR3 extends over 16 amino acids. Germline-derived CDR1 and CDR2 are MGHRA and YSYEKL. The chain's CDR3 is CASSQDTGQGNQPQHF. CDR3 nucleotide sequence: TGCGCCAGCAGCCAAGATACCGGACAGGGGAATCAGCCCCAGCATTTT.

This clonotype was detected a few times. This chain joins TRBV7-9 and TRBJ1-4, with no clear D. This CDR3 comprises 15 residues. V shed 5 bases and J shed 8 bases, with 18 bases lying between them. The germline V gene encodes CDR1 SEHNR and CDR2 FQNEAQ (reference sequence). The CDR3 DNA sequence: TGTGCCAGCAGCCTACAGATTGTGGACGGAGAAAAACTGTTTTTT. Protein sequence: CASSLQIVDGEKLFF.

This clonotype showed up just a few times. V is TRBV6-6 and J is TRBJ1-1, with no clear D. The CDR3 runs to 14 residues. Germline-derived CDR1 and CDR2 are MNHNY and SVGAGI (reference sequence). Trimming stripped 2 bases from V and 1 base from J, with 8 bases between. The CDR3: CASSYTKQNTEAFF. Written as DNA, the CDR3 is TGTGCCAGCAGTTACACCAAACAGAACACTGAAGCTTTCTTT.

The J gene is TRBJ2-5, the V gene TRBV24-1; 7 bases are a match to TRBD1. The V segment lost 1 base and the J segment 3 bases; nucleotides outside the gene matches: 1. In germline, CDR1 is KGHDR, CDR2 SFDVKD. This CDR3 comprises 14 residues. This CDR3 is CATSDFTGEETQYF. The CDR3 nucleotides read TGTGCCACCAGTGATTTTACAGGGGAAGAGACCCAGTACTTC.

This clonotype was recorded at least ten times. The rearrangement joins TRBV19 to TRBJ1-1, with 7 bases fitting TRBD1. V lost 5 bases to trimming and J lost 7 bases; unmatched junction nucleotides: 1. CDR3 size: 11 residues. Per germline, CDR1 LNHDA and CDR2 SQIVND (reference sequence). The CDR3 DNA is TGTGCCAGTAGTGCAGGGGGTGAAGCTTTCTTT. Translating gives CASSAGGEAFF. Full variable domain (rest looked up from reference TRBV19 and TRBJ1-1): DGGITQSPKYLFRKEGQNVTLSCEQNLNHDAMYWYRQDPGQGLRLIYYSQIVNDFQKGDIAEGYSVSREKKESFPLTVTSAQKNPTAFYLCASSAGGEAFFGQGTRLTVV.

This clonotype was picked up a small number of times. The chain has TRBV7-9 and TRBJ1-4; 9 bases line up with TRBD1. The CDR3 runs 16 residues. Trimming removed 0 bases from V and 3 bases from J; junction bases left unmatched: 2. Per germline, CDR1 SEHNR and CDR2 FQNEAQ (reference sequence). This CDR3 is CASSLADRGANEKLFF. Here the CDR3 DNA reads TGTGCCAGCAGCTTAGCGGACAGGGGTGCTAATGAAAAACTGTTTTTT.

This clonotype appeared a few times. Since the CDR3 does not end with the conserved phenylalanine or tryptophan, this likely comes from a read error. The DNA is omitted, as the CDR3 cannot be located on it reliably, and the CDR3 follows TCRdb's listing. The chain employs TRBV7-9 and TRBJ1-1; the table names TRBD1, a call not compared with the DNA. Inclusive of both ends, the CDR3 amounts to 11 amino acids. Germline-derived CDR1 and CDR2 are SEHNR and FQNEAQ (reference sequence). The chain's CDR3 is CASSQGPAVFS.

Only a few counts were recorded for this clonotype. The V gene is TRBV15, the J gene TRBJ1-3; D is uncertain. There are 15 residues in the CDR3. Germline V gene sequence: CDR1 LNHNV, CDR2 YYDKDF (reference sequence). V was shortened by 1 base and J by 4 bases, with 11 bases between the two germline ends. CDR3 nucleotide sequence: TGTGCCACCAGCAGAGCGGCGCACCCCGGAAACACCATATATTTT. Its translation: CATSRAAHPGNTIYF.

This clonotype was seen ten or more times. The chain combines TRBV7-9 with TRBJ1-1, with 7 nucleotides matching TRBD1. V gave up 5 bases and J gave up 2 bases; unmatched junction bases: 5. CDR3 length: 14 amino acids. CDR1 and CDR2 (germline): SEHNR, FQNEAQ (reference sequence). The CDR3, as DNA: TGTGCCAGCAGCCGACAGGGCCGAAACACTGAAGCTTTCTTT. Residues: CASSRQGRNTEAFF. Filled out from reference TRBV7-9 and TRBJ1-1, the complete variable domain reads DTGVSQNPRHKITKRGQNVTFRCDPISEHNRLYWYRQTLGQGPEFLTYFQNEAQLEKSRLLSDRFSAERPKGSFSTLEIQRTEQGDSAMYLCASSRQGRNTEAFFGQGTRLTVV.

The V gene is TRBV7-6, the J gene TRBJ2-1, with 8 bases lining up with TRBD1. J was trimmed by 9 bases and V by 2 bases; bases with no gene match: 12. CDR3 length: 16 amino acids. Germline V gene sequence: CDR1 SGHVS, CDR2 FNYEAQ. The CDR3 DNA follows: TGTGCCAGCAGCTTACCCCGACAGGGGAGACACAGTGAGCAGTTCTTC. Its translation is CASSLPRQGRHSEQFF.

The chain recombines TRBV14 with TRBJ1-2; 7 bases are shared with TRBD1. From germline, CDR1 is SGHDN and CDR2 FVKESK. After removal of 5 bases from V and 0 bases from J, the junction contained 9 bases not matched to a gene. The length of the CDR3 is 16 residues. The CDR3 loop is CASSSVEGTANYGYTF. The DNA of the CDR3 is TGTGCCAGCAGCTCCGTAGAGGGGACAGCTAACTATGGCTACACCTTC.

This clonotype showed up just a few times. The chain uses TRBV7-9 and TRBJ2-3, with D hard to call. Germline CDR1 is SEHNR and CDR2 is FQNEAQ (reference sequence). The V gene lost 4 bases and the J gene lost 2 bases, with 13 bases spanning the gap. This CDR3 has 15 residues. The CDR3 loop reads CASSSGSTPTDTQYF. The CDR3, as DNA: TGTGCCAGCAGCTCCGGATCTACTCCCACAGATACGCAGTATTTT.